This entry lists 19 T cell receptor beta chains sequenced from one sample in a study of blood T cells in healthy people across ages. Primers used in a second PCR of about 7 to 12 cycles were a sample-barcoded 5' primer and a J-beta primer mix. TCRdb ran MiXCR on the 5' RACE reads and lists one entry per CDR3 protein. The data hold about 720,000 distinct CDR3 sequences, with around a quarter observed a single time. These same records also appear under a second study, on T cells of mothers and their children.

Sample: blood. The source is a boy younger than 18 in good health.

V usage is TRBV27 and J usage is TRBJ2-7, with D hard to call. The germline gives CDR1 MNHEY, CDR2 SMNVEV (reference sequence). V shed 5 bases and J shed 3 bases, with 14 bases lying between them. The CDR3 loop spans 14 amino acids. The CDR3 loop is CASSPTRILYEQYF. The DNA of the CDR3 is TGTGCCAGCAGTCCGACACGGATCCTCTACGAGCAGTACTTC.

This clonotype showed up just a few times. This chain joins TRBV13 and TRBJ2-7, with TRBD2 matching over 11 bases. This CDR3 region has 16 residues. Germline assignment: CDR1 PRHDT and CDR2 FYEKMQ (reference sequence). After removal of 5 bases from V and 2 bases from J, the junction contained 8 bases not matched to a gene. The CDR3 nucleotides are TGTGCCAGCAGCGTCAGATTGGGACTAGCGGCCTACGAGCAGTACTTC. Translated, it gives CASSVRLGLAAYEQYF.

This rearrangement joins TRBV29-1 to TRBJ2-6, with TRBD1 matching over 7 bases. V gave up 4 bases and J gave up 3 bases; unmatched junction bases: 9. CDR3 length: 16 residues. CDR1 is SQVTM, CDR2 ANQGSEA, per germline. CDR3 sequence reads: CSVGADRVYGANVLTF. The CDR3 coding sequence is TGCAGCGTTGGGGCCGACAGGGTCTATGGGGCCAACGTCCTGACTTTC.

This chain connects TRBV6-5 to TRBJ2-3, with D tentatively TRBD2 (6 bases). Deletions cut 4 bases from V and 7 bases from J, with 15 bases between. The germline V gene encodes CDR1 MNHEY and CDR2 SVGAGI. The CDR3 covers 14 residues. Here the CDR3 DNA reads TGTGCCAGCAGTTCTAGGACGGAGGGGAATACGCAGTATTTT. Amino acids: CASSSRTEGNTQYF.

With respect to this clonotype: One junction end disagrees with the germline gene, perhaps due to a read error. This chain joins TRBV7-2 and TRBJ2-5; 12 bases align to TRBD2. Per germline, CDR1 SGHTA and CDR2 FQGNSA. The CDR3 is 15 amino acids. In DNA form, the CDR3 reads TGTGCCAGCAGCAGACCTAGCGGGAGGGAGGAGACCCAGTGCTTC. This codes for CASSRPSGREETQCF.

This clonotype was observed at least ten times. This chain connects TRBV7-2 to TRBJ1-5; 9 bases are shared with TRBD1. The CDR3 is 14 residues long. Looked up from germline, CDR1 is SGHTA and CDR2 is FQGNSA. V lost 6 bases, J lost 5 bases, and 5 bases stayed unmatched. The CDR3 nucleotides read TGTGCCAGCAGTTCCGGGACAGGGTATCAGCCCCAGCATTTT. Translating gives CASSSGTGYQPQHF.

This clonotype was seen a handful of times. The chain couples TRBV20-1 to TRBJ1-5; D gene ambiguous. The CDR3 has 15 residues. V was clipped by 4 bases and J by 0 bases, with 13 bases between them. Looked up from germline, CDR1 is DFQATT and CDR2 is SNEGSKA (reference sequence). CDR3 amino acids: CSAITATVSNQPQHF. Written as DNA, the CDR3 is TGCAGTGCTATTACGGCAACCGTTAGCAATCAGCCCCAGCATTTT.

The V gene is TRBV7-2, the J gene TRBJ2-4; D is unresolved. The germline V and J ends were trimmed by 5 bases and 2 bases, with 16 bases remaining between them. From germline, CDR1 is SGHTA and CDR2 FQGNSA. The CDR3 is 16 residues long. DNA of the CDR3: TGTGCCAGCAGCACACCCACCTCTGGGTCCAAAAACATTCAGTACTTC. It yields the protein CASSTPTSGSKNIQYF.

The J gene is TRBJ1-1, the V gene TRBV29-1; D call uncertain. The CDR3 is 12 amino acids. Looked up from germline, CDR1 is SQVTM and CDR2 is ANQGSEA. V was shortened by 4 bases and J by 0 bases, with 6 bases between the two germline ends. CDR3 protein: CSVVWMNTEAFF. CDR3 DNA: TGCAGCGTTGTGTGGATGAACACTGAAGCTTTCTTT. The full variable domain, in which reference TRBV29-1 and TRBJ1-1 provide the parts outside the CDR3, is SAVISQKPSRDICQRGTSLTIQCQVDSQVTMMFWYRQQPGQSLTLIATANQGSEATYESGFVIDKFPISRPNLTFSTLTVSNMSPEDSSIYLCSVVWMNTEAFFGQGTRLTVV.

This clonotype has just one count. CDR3 bases: TGCGCCAGCAGCTTCTCAGGTGATGGAGACTATGGCTACACCTTC. Its protein is CASSFSGDGDYGYTF. The chain recombines TRBV5-1 with TRBJ1-2; D is undetermined. CDR1 is SGHRS and CDR2 is YFSETQ in the germline V gene. The CDR3 runs to 15 residues. The V and J ends lost 2 bases and 3 bases respectively, with 14 bases between them.

The chain carries TRBV4-3 and TRBJ2-7; TRBD1 matches 7 bases. Germline V gene lookup returns CDR1 LGHNA and CDR2 YSLEER. The CDR3 sequence is 16 residues long. V shed 0 bases, J shed 2 bases, and the junction held 7 bases outside the gene matches. CDR3 region: CASSQDRGTATYEQYF. CDR3 in DNA: TGCGCCAGCAGCCAAGATCGTGGGACAGCAACCTACGAGCAGTACTTC.

This clonotype was seen a single time. This chain connects TRBV5-1 to TRBJ1-5, with D tentatively TRBD1 (5 bases). The germline gives CDR1 SGHRS, CDR2 YFSETQ. The CDR3 consists of 15 residues. V shed 5 bases and J shed 0 bases, with 12 bases lying between them. The CDR3 nucleotides are TGCGCCAGCAGACCGGGGACTTATAGCAATCAGCCCCAGCATTTT. Protein product: CASRPGTYSNQPQHF.

This clonotype was seen a few times. V is TRBV5-6 and J is TRBJ2-5, with 11 nucleotides matching TRBD2. From germline, CDR1 is SGHDT and CDR2 YYEEEE. The V gene end was trimmed by 5 bases and the J gene end by 3 bases; junction bases not matched to a gene: 6. This CDR3 is built from 15 residues. DNA of the CDR3: TGTGCCAGCAGTGTGACTAGCGGGGTGGAAGAGACCCAGTACTTC. Protein sequence: CASSVTSGVEETQYF.

CDR3 DNA sequence: TGTGCCAGCAGCCAAGACAGGGGGTTTGGTTCGGAGACCCAGTACTTC. This translates into CASSQDRGFGSETQYF. The V and J genes are TRBV7-2 and TRBJ2-5; 9 nucleotides line up with TRBD1. V shed 5 bases and J 5 bases; nucleotides not matched to a gene: 12. This CDR3 spans 16 amino acids. Germline values: CDR1 SGHTA, CDR2 FQGNSA. The entire variable domain, with the rest obtained from reference TRBV7-2 and TRBJ2-5, is as follows: GAGVSQSPSNKVTEKGKDVELRCDPISGHTALYWYRQSLGQGLEFLIYFQGNSAPDKSGLPSDRFSAERTGGSVSTLTIQRTQQEDSAVYLCASSQDRGFGSETQYFGPGTRLLVL.

The table lists this clonotype with a few counts. This chain links TRBV7-9 with TRBJ1-2, with 7 bases aligning to TRBD1. Unmatched junction bases numbered 6, after V lost 5 bases and J lost 6 bases. The CDR3 length is 13 residues. The V gene's germline CDR1 is SEHNR and CDR2 FQNEAQ (reference sequence). CDR3 nucleotides: TGTGCCAGCAGCGAGACCACAGGGGATGGCTACACCTTC. Protein sequence: CASSETTGDGYTF.

This clonotype has a handful of counts. The chain combines TRBV20-1 with TRBJ2-5, with D unclear. The last part of the DNA fits TRBJ2-7 better; the J call may be wrong. Per germline, CDR1 DFQATT and CDR2 SNEGSKA (reference sequence). The CDR3 sequence is 13 residues long. The CDR3, as DNA: TGCAGTGCTAGAGATTCCGATTATTACGAGCAGTACTTC. Its protein product is CSARDSDYYEQYF.

The chain is built from TRBV5-1 and TRBJ2-1; no firm D call. The CDR3 totals 15 residues. Germline CDR1 and CDR2: SGHRS and YFSETQ. Trimming left V 0 bases short and J 3 bases short, with 10 bases between. Here the CDR3 reads CASSLVDPLYNEQFF. DNA for the CDR3: TGCGCCAGCAGCTTGGTCGACCCCCTCTACAATGAGCAGTTCTTC.

V gene TRBV7-9 combines with J gene TRBJ2-1; 12 bases match TRBD2. Losses at the gene ends were 5 bases for V and 6 bases for J; bases not matched to a gene: 5. The CDR3 totals 15 residues. Per germline, CDR1 SEHNR and CDR2 FQNEAQ (reference sequence). CDR3 in amino acids: CASSSLAGGLNEQFF. The CDR3 region has the DNA TGTGCCAGCAGCAGCCTAGCGGGGGGGCTCAATGAGCAGTTCTTC.

This clonotype turned up a few times. The chain combines TRBV21-1 with TRBJ2-7; the table assigns TRBD2, which was not confirmed against the DNA. TRBV21-1 is given as a pseudogene. The CDR3 has 17 residues. CDR3 in DNA: TGTGCCAGCAGGTTCGCGCGGGAGAGGACCATCGACTACGAGCAGTACTTC. Its translation is CASRFARERTIDYEQYF.